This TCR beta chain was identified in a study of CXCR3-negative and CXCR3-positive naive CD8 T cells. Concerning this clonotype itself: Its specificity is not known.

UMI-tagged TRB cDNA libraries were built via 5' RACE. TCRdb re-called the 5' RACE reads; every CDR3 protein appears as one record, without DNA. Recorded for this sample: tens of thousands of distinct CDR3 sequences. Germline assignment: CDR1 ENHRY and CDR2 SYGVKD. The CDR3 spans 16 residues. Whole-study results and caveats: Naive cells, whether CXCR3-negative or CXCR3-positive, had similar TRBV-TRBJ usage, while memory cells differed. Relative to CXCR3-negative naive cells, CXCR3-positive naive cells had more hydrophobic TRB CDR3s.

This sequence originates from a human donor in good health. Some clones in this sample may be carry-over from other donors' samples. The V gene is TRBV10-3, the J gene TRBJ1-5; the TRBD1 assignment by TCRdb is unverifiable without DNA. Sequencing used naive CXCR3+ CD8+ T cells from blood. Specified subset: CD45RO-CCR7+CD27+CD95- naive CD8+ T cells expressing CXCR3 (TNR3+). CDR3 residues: CAISPLWTGGTKPQHF.